A single sample gave rise to the 28 T cell receptor beta chains below, sequenced in a study of T cell responses to AZD1222 COVID-19 vaccine. Libraries were prepared by immunoSEQ multiplex PCR; TCRdb keeps only in-frame clonotypes and omits some of them. The sample lists 200,000 or so clones, 92% occurring once. The specimen comprised peripheral blood, sampled on day 0 of AZD1222 vaccination. Receptor source: an adult in good health.

The V gene is TRBV14, the J gene TRBJ1-1; no reliable D call. There are 13 residues in the CDR3. V gave up 5 bases and J gave up 5 bases, with 12 bases separating them. In germline, CDR1 is SGHDN, CDR2 FVKESK. The CDR3 sequence is CASSALRWTEAFF. CDR3 DNA: TGTGCCAGCAGCGCCCTGAGGTGGACTGAAGCTTTCTTT.

The CDR3 DNA reads TGTGCCAGCAGTTTATTTGCTAGCGGGCTCTACGAGCAGTACTTC. It yields the protein CASSLFASGLYEQYF. This chain uses TRBV27 with TRBJ2-7; 8 bases line up with TRBD2. Germline V gene sequence: CDR1 MNHEY, CDR2 SMNVEV (reference sequence). V shed 1 base and J 3 bases; nucleotides not matched to a gene: 5. The CDR3 runs 15 residues.

The CDR3: CASSPTDGTTYGYTF. The CDR3 coding sequence is TGTGCCAGCTCACCCACGGACGGAACAACCTATGGCTACACCTTC. The chain links TRBV18 to TRBJ1-2; no clear D. The V gene lost 3 bases and the J gene lost 4 bases, with 15 bases spanning the gap. This CDR3 has 15 residues. Germline CDR1 and CDR2: KGHSH and LQKENI.

V and J are TRBV14 and TRBJ1-2; 8 bases agree with TRBD1. Trimming at V came to 2 bases and at J to 7 bases, leaving 9 bases not matched to a gene. This CDR3 has 15 amino acids. From germline, CDR1 is SGHDN and CDR2 FVKESK. The CDR3: CASSQWVTGVGGYTF. In DNA form, the CDR3 reads TGTGCCAGCAGCCAATGGGTGACAGGGGTCGGTGGCTACACCTTC.

The rearrangement joins TRBV6-5 to TRBJ2-7; 8 nucleotides align to TRBD1. There are 12 residues in the CDR3. Per germline, CDR1 MNHEY and CDR2 SVGAGI. V gave up 4 bases and J gave up 7 bases; unmatched junction bases: 3. CDR3 loop: CASSWTGREQYF. DNA of the CDR3: TGTGCCAGCAGTTGGACAGGGCGTGAGCAGTACTTC.

V is TRBV28 and J is TRBJ1-2; 8 bases align to TRBD1. With V trimmed by 5 bases and J by 4 bases, 9 bases remained unmatched. Germline CDR1 and CDR2: MDHEN and SYDVKM. The CDR3 is made up of 15 amino acids. DNA for the CDR3: TGTGCCAGCAGTAACCTAGGACAGGGATCCTATGGCTACACCTTC. It codes for CASSNLGQGSYGYTF.

The V call is TRBV6-6, the J call TRBJ2-7, with TRBD2 matching 7 bases. V gave up 5 bases and J gave up 1 base; unmatched junction bases: 14. This CDR3 is 17 amino acids long. Germline values: CDR1 MNHNY, CDR2 SVGAGI (reference sequence). CDR3 DNA sequence: TGTGCCAGCAGTCGACGCCATGGCGGGAGTTCGTCCTACGAGCAGTACTTC. It encodes CASSRRHGGSSSYEQYF.

The chain couples TRBV28 to TRBJ2-7; D not certain. The CDR3 length is 11 residues. CDR1 is MDHEN, CDR2 SYDVKM, per germline. Trimming shortened V by 6 bases and J by 4 bases, and 7 bases separated the two germline ends. This CDR3 reads CASSQDYEQYV. The CDR3 coding sequence is TGTGCCAGCAGCCAGGATTACGAGCAGTACGTC.

This clone appeared once. This chain connects TRBV10-3 to TRBJ2-3, with D uncertain. CDR3 length equals 15 residues. Trimming took off 6 bases at V and 2 bases at J, with 15 bases between the two ends. Germline V lookup: CDR1 ENHRY, CDR2 SYGVKD. CDR3 residues: CAIRPGSFNTDTQYF. CDR3 in DNA: TGTGCCATCAGACCCGGATCGTTCAACACAGATACGCAGTATTTT.

The J gene is TRBJ2-7, the V gene TRBV27; TRBD2 aligns across 10 bases. Germline CDR1 is MNHEY and CDR2 is SMNVEV (reference sequence). The CDR3 is made up of 17 amino acids. Trimming removed 5 bases from V and 1 base from J; junction bases left unmatched: 11. The CDR3 sequence: CASSQYASSGGSYEQYF. CDR3 coding DNA: TGTGCCAGCAGTCAGTACGCCTCTAGCGGGGGTTCCTACGAGCAGTACTTC.

This chain connects TRBV5-5 to TRBJ2-7; D may match TRBD1 or TRBD2 (5 bases each). The CDR3 spans 13 residues. CDR1 and CDR2 (germline): SGHKS, YYEKEE (reference sequence). Trimming cost V 0 bases and J 2 bases, with 6 bases left between them. The CDR3 sequence is CASSLGGTYEQYV. The CDR3 DNA sequence: TGTGCCAGCAGCTTGGGGGGGACCTACGAGCAGTACGTC.

CDR3: CAISAGTRGGRRGELFF. The CDR3, as DNA: TGTGCCATCAGTGCCGGGACTCGGGGCGGGAGAAGAGGGGAGCTGTTTTTT. This chain uses TRBV10-3 with TRBJ2-2; 7 positions agree with TRBD2. Per germline, CDR1 ENHRY and CDR2 SYGVKD. Losses at the gene ends were 4 bases for V and 8 bases for J; bases not matched to a gene: 16. The CDR3 extends over 17 amino acids.

The rearrangement links TRBV7-9 to TRBJ2-1, with 9 bases that match TRBD2. From germline, CDR1 is SEHNR and CDR2 FQNEAQ (reference sequence). Unmatched junction bases numbered 6, after V lost 8 bases and J lost 4 bases. CDR3 size: 14 residues. The CDR3 here is CASLAGPLYNEQFF. The CDR3 DNA is TGTGCCAGCCTAGCGGGGCCCCTTTACAATGAGCAGTTCTTC.

V gene TRBV5-1 combines with J gene TRBJ1-1; D is perhaps TRBD1 (6 bases). The germline CDR1 and CDR2 sequences are SGHRS and YFSETQ. CDR3 length equals 14 residues. The V gene lost 8 bases and the J gene lost 0 bases, with 14 bases spanning the gap. The DNA of the CDR3 is TGCGCCAGTAACAACCGGGGGCTGAACACTGAAGCTTTCTTT. Its translation is CASNNRGLNTEAFF.

The rearrangement uses TRBV6-2 or TRBV6-3 and TRBJ2-2; D ambiguous. From germline, CDR1 is MNHEY and CDR2 SVGEGT. The CDR3 is 12 amino acids. Deletions cut 0 bases from V and 7 bases from J, with 3 bases between. The CDR3 protein is CASSYSGGELFF. CDR3 nucleotides: TGTGCCAGCAGTTACTCTGGCGGGGAGCTGTTTTTT.

For the CDR3, the DNA is TGCAGCGTCGGGACAGGGAAGGACACTGAAGCTTTCTTT. Its protein product is CSVGTGKDTEAFF. The chain joins TRBV29-1 to TRBJ1-1, with TRBD1 matching 9 bases. Trimming took 6 bases from V and 3 from J; bases not matched to a gene: 5. Germline assignment: CDR1 SQVTM and CDR2 ANQGSEA. There are 13 residues in the CDR3.

This sequence joins TRBV18 and TRBJ1-3, with D unresolved. The V gene lost 2 bases and the J gene lost 0 bases, with 11 bases spanning the gap. The CDR3 consists of 16 residues. Per the germline V gene, CDR1 is KGHSH and CDR2 is LQKENI. The chain's CDR3 is CASSPSVPTSGNTIYF. The CDR3 bases are TGTGCCAGCTCACCATCCGTCCCTACCTCTGGAAACACCATATATTTT.

The V gene is TRBV5-1, the J gene TRBJ2-1, with 7 bases fitting TRBD2. V trimming: 2 bases; J trimming: 8 bases; junction bases outside the gene matches: 10. The CDR3 is made up of 15 amino acids. Germline V gene data show CDR1 as SGHRS and CDR2 as YFSETQ. In DNA form, the CDR3 reads TGCGCCAGCAGCTTACTAGCGAGTAAGGGCGATGAGCAGTTCTTC. Residues: CASSLLASKGDEQFF.

The rearrangement joins TRBV11-2 to TRBJ2-5; D gene ambiguous. The CDR3 length is 13 residues. The germline gives CDR1 SGHAT, CDR2 FQNNGV. Trimming shortened V by 6 bases and J by 3 bases, and 11 bases separated the two germline ends. DNA for the CDR3: TGTGCCAGCAGTTCCGGGTTGGAAGAGACCCAGTACTTC. Protein sequence: CASSSGLEETQYF.

The rearrangement links TRBV13 to TRBJ1-3, with 7 bases aligning to TRBD1. J was trimmed by 0 bases and V by 5 bases; bases with no gene match: 10. Germline CDR1 is PRHDT and CDR2 is FYEKMQ (reference sequence). The CDR3 is made up of 17 amino acids. In nucleotides, the CDR3 is TGTGCCAGCAGCGAATGGGACAGTCCGAGCTCTGGAAACACCATATATTTT. Amino acids: CASSEWDSPSSGNTIYF.

The CDR3 is CASSLQGDSYGYTF. In DNA form, the CDR3 reads TGTGCCAGCAGCCTACAGGGAGACAGCTATGGCTACACCTTC. The chain carries TRBV6-2 or TRBV6-3 and TRBJ1-2; perhaps TRBD1 as D (6 bases). V lost 6 bases, J lost 4 bases, and 15 bases lay in between. Germline assignment: CDR1 MNHEY and CDR2 SVGEGT. This CDR3 comprises 14 residues.

The chain joins TRBV5-1 to TRBJ1-2; D is perhaps TRBD1 (5 bases). V was clipped by 3 bases and J by 8 bases, with 17 bases between them. This CDR3 is built from 14 residues. Looked up from germline, CDR1 is SGHRS and CDR2 is YFSETQ. CDR3 coding DNA: TGCGCCAGCAGCTCGGGACTCGAGGGAGAAGGCTACACCTTC. This encodes CASSSGLEGEGYTF. The variable domain in full, with the rest retrieved from reference TRBV5-1 and TRBJ1-2, is KAGVTQTPRYLIKTRGQQVTLSCSPISGHRSVSWYQQTPGQGLQFLFEYFSETQRNKGNFPGRFSGRQFSNSRSEMNVSTLELGDSALYLCASSSGLEGEGYTFGSGTRLTVV.

The chain couples TRBV4-3 to TRBJ1-6, with TRBD1 matching over 7 bases. V was clipped by 0 bases and J by 7 bases; unmatched bases: 3. Germline V gene sequence: CDR1 LGHNA, CDR2 YSLEER. The CDR3 length is 15 residues. CDR3 nucleotide sequence: TGCGCCAGCAGCCAAGAGGGGACAGCCAATTCACCCCTCCACTTT. Its translation: CASSQEGTANSPLHF.

The chain links TRBV7-9 to TRBJ1-1, with D hard to call. V was trimmed by 4 bases and J by 0 bases, leaving 18 bases between them. Germline CDR1 reads SEHNR; CDR2 reads FQNEAQ (reference sequence). This CDR3 comprises 17 residues. For the CDR3, the DNA is TGTGCCAGCAGCTCCGGTTTTTTAGGAGCCATGAACACTGAAGCTTTCTTT. Its translation is CASSSGFLGAMNTEAFF.

The chain has TRBV24-1 and TRBJ2-2; no clear D. V was pared by 0 bases and J by 8 bases, with 3 bases between. This CDR3 spans 12 amino acids. The germline gives CDR1 KGHDR, CDR2 SFDVKD. The CDR3 sequence: CATSDLTGELFF. In DNA, the CDR3 is TGTGCCACCAGTGATTTGACGGGGGAGCTGTTTTTT.

The rearrangement uses TRBV6-2 or TRBV6-3 and TRBJ2-6, with 8 bases matching TRBD1. Germline-derived CDR1 and CDR2 are MNHEY and SVGEGT. The CDR3 sequence is 20 residues long. J lost 2 bases, V lost 2 bases, and 14 bases had no gene match. CDR3 amino acids: CASSYTQVGTGGAGANVLTF. The CDR3 nucleotides read TGTGCCAGCAGTTACACGCAAGTAGGGACAGGTGGGGCTGGGGCCAACGTCCTGACTTTC.

The CDR3, as DNA: TGCGCCAGCAGCCAAGAGCAGGGACGCTCTGAAGCTTTCTTT. Translated: CASSQEQGRSEAFF. This chain connects TRBV4-1 to TRBJ1-1; maybe TRBD1 (5 bases). Germline-derived CDR1 and CDR2 are MGHRA and YSYEKL. This CDR3 has 14 amino acids. Trimming stripped 0 bases from V and 6 bases from J, with 11 bases between.

This clone was counted once. J is TRBJ2-3 and V is TRBV6-1; D remains unclear. This CDR3 is 15 amino acids long. Trimming stripped 1 base from V and 5 bases from J, with 13 bases between. Germline loops: CDR1 MNHNS, CDR2 SASEGT. CDR3 sequence reads: CASSEVSGPGDTQYF. CDR3 bases: TGTGCCAGCAGTGAAGTATCAGGTCCCGGAGATACGCAGTATTTT.